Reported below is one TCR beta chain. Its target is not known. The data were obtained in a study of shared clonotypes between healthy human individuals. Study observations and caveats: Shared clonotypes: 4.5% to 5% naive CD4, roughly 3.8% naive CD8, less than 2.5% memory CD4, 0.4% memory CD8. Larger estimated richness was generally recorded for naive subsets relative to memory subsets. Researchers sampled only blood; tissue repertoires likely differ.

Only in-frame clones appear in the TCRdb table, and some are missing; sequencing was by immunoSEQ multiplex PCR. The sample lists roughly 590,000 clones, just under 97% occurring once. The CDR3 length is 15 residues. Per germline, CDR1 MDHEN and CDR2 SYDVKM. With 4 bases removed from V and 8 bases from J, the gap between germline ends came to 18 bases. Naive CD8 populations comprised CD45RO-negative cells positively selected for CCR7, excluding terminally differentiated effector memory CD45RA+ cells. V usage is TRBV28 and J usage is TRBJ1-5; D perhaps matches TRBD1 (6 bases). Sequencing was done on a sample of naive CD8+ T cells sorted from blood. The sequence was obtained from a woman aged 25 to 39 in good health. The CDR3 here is CASSWGDGGREPQHF. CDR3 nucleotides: TGTGCCAGCAGTTGGGGCGACGGGGGCAGGGAGCCCCAGCATTTT.